This record covers a single T cell receptor (beta chain). What it binds is not known. The V gene's germline CDR1 is SGHRS and CDR2 YFSETQ. With 2 bases removed from V and 4 bases from J, the gap between germline ends came to 12 bases. The CDR3 loop spans 14 amino acids. This entry comes from a study of T cell responses to AZD1222 COVID-19 vaccine. Study information: Second-dose timings of about 4 or about 12 weeks were pooled. Findings of the study overall: Among vaccine-associated CD4 TCRs, coverage spanned spike, with dominance at 160-218 and 743-854. The study found Spike-specific TCR breadth and depth rose after two AZD1222 doses. Per reports, nearly half of all spike-specific TCRs target regions that are unmutated in variants.

Measured with immunoSEQ multiplex PCR; TCRdb has only the in-frame clones, and not every one. The data show roughly 100,000 clones, 85% to 90% seen once. Specimen: peripheral blood, collected on day 0 of AZD1222 vaccination. The chain uses TRBV5-1 and TRBJ1-2; the D is unclear. This TCR was sampled from an adult in good health. The CDR3 spells CASSFPGTPYGYTF. DNA of the CDR3: TGCGCCAGCAGCTTCCCAGGAACACCCTATGGCTACACCTTC.